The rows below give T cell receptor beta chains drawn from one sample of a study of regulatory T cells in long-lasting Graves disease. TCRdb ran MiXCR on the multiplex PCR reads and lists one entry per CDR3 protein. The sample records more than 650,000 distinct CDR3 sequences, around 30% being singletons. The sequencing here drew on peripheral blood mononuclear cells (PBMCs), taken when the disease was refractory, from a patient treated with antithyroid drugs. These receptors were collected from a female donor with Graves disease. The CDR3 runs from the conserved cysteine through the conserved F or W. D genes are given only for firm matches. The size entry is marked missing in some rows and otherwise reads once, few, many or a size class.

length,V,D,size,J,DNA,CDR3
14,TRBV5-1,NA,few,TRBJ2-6,TGCGCCAGCAGATTTGGCTCTGGGGCCAACGTCCTGACTTTC,CASRFGSGANVLTF
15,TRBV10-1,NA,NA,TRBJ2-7,TGCGCCAGCAGTGAGGCGGGACTGGGGGTTTACGAGCAGTACTTC,CASSEAGLGVYEQYF
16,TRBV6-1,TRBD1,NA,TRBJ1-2,TGTGCCAGCACTCGGACAGGGAGCGGGGCCAACTATGGCTACACCTTC,CASTRTGSGANYGYTF
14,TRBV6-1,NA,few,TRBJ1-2,TGTGCCAGCAGGGCCGGGGCCACCGGCTATGGCTACACCTTC,CASRAGATGYGYTF
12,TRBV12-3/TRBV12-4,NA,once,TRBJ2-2,TGTGCCAGCCAAGCCCACACCGGGGAGCTGTTTTTT,CASQAHTGELFF
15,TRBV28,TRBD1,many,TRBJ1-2,TGTGCCAGCAGCTTACGGGACAGGGCCCTCTATGGCTACACCTTC,CASSLRDRALYGYTF
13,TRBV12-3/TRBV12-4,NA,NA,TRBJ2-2,TGTGCCAGCAGTACTTGGGGCACCGGGGAGCTGTTTTTT,CASSTWGTGELFF
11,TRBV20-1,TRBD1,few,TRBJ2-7,TGCAGTGCTACACAGGGGGTCGAGCAGTACTTC,CSATQGVEQYF
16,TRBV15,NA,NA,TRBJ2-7,TGTGCCACCAGCAGAGGATTTGTGGCAGGGTTATACGAGCAGTACTTC,CATSRGFVAGLYEQYF
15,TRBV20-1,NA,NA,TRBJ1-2,TGCAGTGCTAGAGCGTTGCTAGGGGAGGACTATGGCTACACCTTC,CSARALLGEDYGYTF
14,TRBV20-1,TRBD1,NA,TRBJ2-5,TGCAGTGCTAGAGATACGACAGGGCTGGAGACCCAGTACTTC,CSARDTTGLETQYF
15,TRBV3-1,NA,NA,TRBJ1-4,TGTGCCAGCAGCCCCGCGTCCTCGCCGGGTGGAAAACTGTTTTTT,CASSPASSPGGKLFF
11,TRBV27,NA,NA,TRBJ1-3,TGTGCCACCCACTCTGGAAACACCATATATTTT,CATHSGNTIYF
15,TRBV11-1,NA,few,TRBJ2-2,TGTGCCAGCAGCTTACAGGTGGTGGACACCGGGGAGCTGTTTTTT,CASSLQVVDTGELFF